Listed below are T cell receptor beta chains from one sample, sequenced in a study of technical replicates of blood from four donors. Profiling relied on immunoSEQ multiplex PCR, and the TCRdb table lists in-frame clones only, not all of them. The repertoire holds around 57,000 clones, almost 97% seen once, with over 0.15% in the top ten. Material for sequencing was T cells isolated from PBMCs. All receptors come from a human donor in good health. The CDR3 runs from the conserved cysteine through the conserved F or W. The D gene is left open where the match is weak. The size entry is marked missing in some rows and otherwise reads once, few, many or a size class.

>TRBV27|TRBJ1-5|NA|TRBD1
CASTGTGDHQPQHF
TGTGCCAGCACAGGGACAGGGGATCATCAGCCCCAGCATTTT
>TRBV11-2|TRBJ2-1|NA|TRBD2
CASSLDPSGAYNEQFF
TGTGCCAGCAGCTTAGACCCTAGCGGGGCCTACAATGAGCAGTTCTTC
>TRBV28|TRBJ2-2|NA|TRBD2
CASSPMTSGNTGELFF
TGTGCCAGCAGTCCCATGACTAGCGGAAACACCGGGGAGCTGTTTTTT
>TRBV28|TRBJ2-7|NA|TRBD2
CASSRTSGTWGSEQYF
TGTGCCAGCAGCCGGACTAGCGGGACCTGGGGGAGCGAGCAGTACTTC
>TRBV6-1|TRBJ1-2|once|TRBD1
CASTRDSGANYGYTF
TGTGCCAGCACCCGGGACAGCGGAGCTAACTATGGCTACACCTTC
>TRBV27|TRBJ1-1|NA|NA
CASSAVTGIGVNTEAFF
TGTGCCAGCAGTGCAGTCACAGGGATTGGGGTGAACACTGAAGCTTTCTTT
>TRBV5-4|TRBJ1-2|NA|TRBD1
CASSLRDRNYGYTF
TGTGCCAGCAGCTTAAGGGACAGAAACTATGGCTACACCTTC
>TRBV5-1|TRBJ2-2|NA|NA
CASNRWPGASAGELFF
TGCGCCAGCAACCGATGGCCGGGAGCGTCCGCCGGGGAGCTGTTTTTT
>TRBV6-5|TRBJ2-7|NA|NA
CASSTRGGDEQYF
TGTGCCAGCAGTACCCGGGGTGGCGACGAGCAGTACTTC
>TRBV11-2|TRBJ2-1|NA|TRBD2
CASSLLAGGYNEQFF
TGTGCCAGCAGCTTACTAGCGGGAGGGTACAATGAGCAGTTCTTC
>TRBV4-2|TRBJ1-1|NA|TRBD1
CASSIDQDRKNTEAFF
TGTGCCAGCAGTATCGATCAGGACAGGAAGAACACTGAAGCTTTCTTT
>TRBV4-1|TRBJ1-2|NA|NA
CASSLYTGENYGYTF
TGCGCCAGCAGCCTTTATACGGGGGAGAACTATGGCTACACCTTC
>TRBV25-1|TRBJ2-5|NA|NA
CASLNALREEETQYF
TGTGCCAGCCTGAACGCACTACGGGAAGAAGAGACCCAGTACTTC
>TRBV5-1|TRBJ1-2|NA|NA
CASSLVAVDPGYTF
TGCGCCAGCAGCTTGGTAGCCGTTGACCCTGGCTACACCTTC
>TRBV6-5|TRBJ1-2|NA|TRBD1
CASSPGQRSNGYTF
TGTGCCAGCAGCCCGGGACAGAGATCAAATGGCTACACCTTC
>TRBV14|TRBJ2-7|once|NA
CASKDGGYEQYF
TGTGCCAGCAAGGACGGGGGCTACGAGCAGTACTTC
>TRBV15|TRBJ2-6|NA|NA
CATSRQRQAGANVLTF
TGTGCCACCAGCAGACAGAGACAGGCTGGGGCCAACGTCCTGACTTTC
>TRBV5-3|TRBJ2-3|NA|NA
CARSCELSGSSTDTQYF
TGTGCCAGAAGCTGTGAACTTAGCGGTTCTAGCACAGATACGCAGTATTTT
>TRBV29-1|TRBJ1-1|NA|NA
CSFEGQGAFF
TGCAGCTTTGAGGGGCAGGGAGCTTTCTTT
>TRBV11-2|TRBJ2-5|NA|TRBD2
CASSLISSGGLETQYF
TGTGCCAGCAGCTTAATATCTAGCGGGGGGTTGGAGACCCAGTACTTC
>TRBV5-5|TRBJ1-3|NA|NA
CASSFSEWLLNSGNTIYF
TGTGCCAGCAGCTTTTCAGAATGGCTGCTTAACTCTGGAAACACCATATATTTT
>TRBV5-1|TRBJ2-3|NA|TRBD2
CASSLISGGAGTDTQYF
TGCGCCAGCAGCTTGATCAGCGGGGGGGCCGGAACAGATACGCAGTATTTT
>TRBV11-3|TRBJ2-7|NA|TRBD1
CASSGTGELYEQYF
TGTGCCAGCAGCGGGACAGGGGAACTCTACGAGCAGTACTTC
>TRBV4-1|TRBJ2-1|once|TRBD1
CASSHRGNDNEQFF
TGCGCCAGCAGCCACAGGGGGAACGACAATGAGCAGTTCTTC
>TRBV7-6|TRBJ2-5|NA|TRBD2
CASSLGTSGSGLRETQYF
TGTGCCAGCAGCTTGGGGACTAGCGGGAGTGGTTTGCGCGAGACCCAGTACTTC
>TRBV19|TRBJ1-5|NA|NA
CASSPTTGFNQPQHF
TGTGCCAGTAGTCCAACAACAGGGTTCAATCAGCCCCAGCATTTT
>TRBV4-1|TRBJ1-5|NA|TRBD1
CASSQQDRSNQPQHF
TGCGCCAGCAGCCAACAGGACAGGAGCAATCAGCCCCAGCATTTT
>TRBV6-5|TRBJ2-7|NA|TRBD1
CASRFGTGGYEQYF
TGTGCCAGCAGGTTCGGGACAGGGGGGTACGAGCAGTACTTC
>TRBV28|TRBJ2-1|NA|NA
CASSFYVPSVRGSYNEQFF
TGTGCCAGCAGTTTTTATGTGCCGAGCGTGCGGGGCTCCTACAATGAGCAGTTCTTC
>TRBV6-1|TRBJ2-3|NA|NA
CASSDWGFLRGGKSDTQYF
TGTGCCAGCAGTGACTGGGGGTTTTTGAGGGGGGGCAAATCTGATACGCAGTATTTT
>TRBV15|TRBJ2-3|NA|NA
CATSREHSYTDTQYF
TGTGCCACCAGCAGAGAGCACAGTTACACAGATACGCAGTATTTT
>TRBV28|TRBJ1-2|NA|TRBD1
CASRKSGTGLYGYTF
TGTGCCAGCAGAAAATCCGGGACAGGATTGTATGGCTACACCTTC
>TRBV19|TRBJ1-2|NA|TRBD1
CASSMGGQGAGGYGYTF
TGTGCCAGTAGTATGGGGGGACAGGGGGCCGGAGGTTATGGCTACACCTTC
>TRBV11-2|TRBJ2-3|once|TRBD2
CASSSGLAGLTDTQYF
TGTGCCAGCAGCTCAGGACTAGCGGGTCTCACAGATACGCAGTATTTT
>TRBV7-8|TRBJ1-2|NA|NA
CASSRHIPRVADSYGYTF
TGTGCCAGCAGCCGTCACATCCCTCGGGTGGCTGATAGCTATGGCTACACCTTC
>TRBV2|TRBJ2-2|NA|TRBD1
CASGGQSAGELFF
TGTGCCAGCGGGGGACAGTCCGCCGGGGAGCTGTTTTTT
>TRBV5-1|TRBJ2-3|NA|NA
CASSLGRRTDTQYF
TGCGCCAGCAGCTTGGGGCGGCGCACAGATACGCAGTATTTT
>TRBV6-5|TRBJ1-6|NA|TRBD1
CASFQGVNSPLHF
TGTGCCAGCTTCCAGGGGGTAAATTCACCCCTCCACTTT
>TRBV28|TRBJ2-7|NA|TRBD2
CASSSSLAGGPYEQYF
TGTGCCAGCAGTAGCTCGCTAGCGGGAGGCCCCTACGAGCAGTACTTC
>TRBV15|TRBJ1-2|NA|NA
CATSREVGFYGYTF
TGTGCCACCAGCAGAGAGGTGGGCTTCTATGGCTACACCTTC
>TRBV6-5|TRBJ2-3|NA|NA
CASSYGQGLADTQYF
TGTGCCAGCAGTTACGGGCAGGGGTTGGCAGATACGCAGTATTTT
>TRBV9|TRBJ2-5|NA|TRBD1
CASSVAGTGETQYF
TGTGCCAGCAGCGTAGCGGGGACAGGGGAGACCCAGTACTTC
>TRBV10-3|TRBJ2-2|NA|NA
CAISESVRELFF
TGTGCCATCAGTGAATCAGTTCGGGAGCTGTTTTTT
>TRBV7-9|TRBJ2-2|NA|TRBD1
CASSFRGLGTGELFF
TGTGCCAGCAGCTTCAGGGGGCTCGGCACCGGGGAGCTGTTTTTT
>TRBV2|TRBJ2-1|once|TRBD2
CASRLAGAVNEQFF
TGTGCCAGCAGACTAGCGGGGGCTGTCAATGAGCAGTTCTTC
>TRBV11-3|TRBJ2-1|NA|NA
CASSSAVLNEQFF
TGTGCCAGCAGCTCGGCGGTCCTAAATGAGCAGTTCTTC
>TRBV5-1|TRBJ1-1|NA|NA
CASSFTETVNTEAFF
TGCGCCAGCAGCTTCACAGAGACGGTGAACACTGAAGCTTTCTTT
>TRBV25-1|TRBJ1-4|NA|NA
CASSETGIEKLFF
TGTGCCAGCAGTGAAACGGGAATTGAAAAACTGTTTTTT